The source of this TCR beta chain is a study of blood T cells in healthy people across ages. Looking at the study overall: Per every two T cells, about one barcoded beta molecule was captured by template switching.

This clonotype showed up just a few times. No antigen is known for it. This CDR3 has 14 amino acids. The germline V gene has CDR1 MGHRA and CDR2 YSYEKL. V lost 0 bases to trimming and J lost 7 bases, with 12 bases between them. The second PCR ran roughly 6 to 12 cycles with a sample-barcoded 5' primer and J-beta primers. Each CDR3 protein is one row after TCRdb ran MiXCR on the 5' RACE reads. This table has around 1,800,000 distinct CDR3 sequences, more than 35% appearing once. Study-wide findings and caveats: The recorded TCR beta diversity per million T cells decreased in a roughly linear manner with age.

The origin of this receptor is a human donor in good health. The sample comprised blood. The chain carries TRBV4-1 and TRBJ2-5; D gene ambiguous. The DNA for the CDR3 is TGCGCCAGCAGCCAAGATCAAATTTTCCGGACCCAGTACTTC. Amino acids: CASSQDQIFRTQYF.